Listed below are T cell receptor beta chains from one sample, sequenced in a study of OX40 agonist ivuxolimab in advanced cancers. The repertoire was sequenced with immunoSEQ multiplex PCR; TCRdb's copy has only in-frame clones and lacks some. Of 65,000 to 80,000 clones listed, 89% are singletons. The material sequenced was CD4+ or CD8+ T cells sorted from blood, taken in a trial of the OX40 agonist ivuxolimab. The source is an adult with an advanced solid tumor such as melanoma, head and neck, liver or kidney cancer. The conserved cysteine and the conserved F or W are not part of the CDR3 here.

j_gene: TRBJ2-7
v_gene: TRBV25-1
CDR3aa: ASSYQGGSYEQY

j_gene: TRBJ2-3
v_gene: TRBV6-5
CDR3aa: ASSYRPSGGRDTQY

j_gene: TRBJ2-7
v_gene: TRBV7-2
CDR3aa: ASSESTESEQY

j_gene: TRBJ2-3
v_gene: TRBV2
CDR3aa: ASTRSPSGNTDTQY

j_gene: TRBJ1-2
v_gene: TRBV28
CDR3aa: VSGSYGYT

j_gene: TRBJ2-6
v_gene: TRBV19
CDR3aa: ASSHRGGTVFYSGANVLT

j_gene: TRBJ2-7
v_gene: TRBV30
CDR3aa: AWSVAGNEQY

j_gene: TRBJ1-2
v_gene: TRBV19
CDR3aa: ASSGGSTSDGYT

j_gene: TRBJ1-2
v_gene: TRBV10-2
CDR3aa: ASSAPPPGWGAGYGYT

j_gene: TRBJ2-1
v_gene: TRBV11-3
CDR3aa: ASSLTGTSGYNEQF

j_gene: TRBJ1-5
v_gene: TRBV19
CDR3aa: ASSIVAGQHQPQH

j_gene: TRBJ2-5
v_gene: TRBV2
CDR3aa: ATSGAEETQY

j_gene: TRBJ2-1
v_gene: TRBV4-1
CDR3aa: ASSQEAESYNEQF

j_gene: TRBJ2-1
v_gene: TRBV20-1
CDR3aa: SAVGREKQF

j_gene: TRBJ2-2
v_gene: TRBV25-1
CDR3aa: ASSVGGLAGTGELF

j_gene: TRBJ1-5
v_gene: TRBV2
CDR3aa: ASQARQNNQPQH

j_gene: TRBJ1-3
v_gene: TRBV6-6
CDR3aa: ASSPTGVGNTIY

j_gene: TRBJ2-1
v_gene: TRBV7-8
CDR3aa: AGATSGASNEQF

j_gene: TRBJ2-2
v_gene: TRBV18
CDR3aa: ASSPPGLVSTGELF

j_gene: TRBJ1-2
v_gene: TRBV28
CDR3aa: ASSETANGNYGYT

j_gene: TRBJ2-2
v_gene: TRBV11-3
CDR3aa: ASSQREIIGELF

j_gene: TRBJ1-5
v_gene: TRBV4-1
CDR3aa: ASSQGFRGTGLNQPQH

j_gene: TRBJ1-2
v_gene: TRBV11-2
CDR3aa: ASSLGSSNYGYT

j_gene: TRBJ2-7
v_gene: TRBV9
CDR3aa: ASSGQIGSSYEQY

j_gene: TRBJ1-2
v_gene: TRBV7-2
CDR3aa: ASSYRDRDGYT

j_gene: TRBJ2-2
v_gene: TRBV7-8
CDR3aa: AATPRTGPHRIGTGELF

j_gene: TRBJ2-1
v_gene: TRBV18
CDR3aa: ASSPIAHQGSSYNEQF

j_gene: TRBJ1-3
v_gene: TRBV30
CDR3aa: AAGRGGNTIY

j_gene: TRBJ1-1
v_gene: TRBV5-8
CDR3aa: ASHRRDRVFTEAF

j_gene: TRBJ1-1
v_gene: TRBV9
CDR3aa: ASSVAFGGRAF

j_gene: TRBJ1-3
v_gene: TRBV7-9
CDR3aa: AGRQGNSGNTIY

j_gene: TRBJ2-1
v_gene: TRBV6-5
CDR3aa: ASALAGGDNEQF

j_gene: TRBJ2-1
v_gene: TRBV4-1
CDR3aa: ASSQESLFGEQF

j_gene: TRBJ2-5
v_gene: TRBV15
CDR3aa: ATSVQYKETQY

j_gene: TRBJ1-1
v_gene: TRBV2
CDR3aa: ARGFGAGGTEAF

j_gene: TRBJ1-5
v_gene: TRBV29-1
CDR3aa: SVMINSNQPQH

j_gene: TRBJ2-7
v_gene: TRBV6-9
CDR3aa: ASSYSKDSYEQY

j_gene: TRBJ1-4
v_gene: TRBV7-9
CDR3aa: ASSLLGTENEKLF

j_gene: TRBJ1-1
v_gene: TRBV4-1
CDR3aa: ASSQDGGLAEAF

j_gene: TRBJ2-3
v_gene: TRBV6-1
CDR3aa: ASRKGDVGTDTQY

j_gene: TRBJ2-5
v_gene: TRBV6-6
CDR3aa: ASSMGDPVETQY

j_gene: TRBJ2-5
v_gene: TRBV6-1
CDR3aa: ASTGKGTGQETQY

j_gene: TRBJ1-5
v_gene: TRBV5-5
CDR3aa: ASSQKDQTGNQPQH

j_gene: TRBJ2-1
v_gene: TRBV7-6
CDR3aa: ASSLGGASGTYNEQF

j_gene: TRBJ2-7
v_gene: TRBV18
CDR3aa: ASSPLTGGEQY

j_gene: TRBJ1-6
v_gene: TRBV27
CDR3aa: ASSLSQGDGSPLH

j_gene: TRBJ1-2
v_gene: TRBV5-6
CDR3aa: ASRSSTRAHYGYT

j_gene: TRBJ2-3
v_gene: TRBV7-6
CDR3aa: ASSLGLLAGSTDTQY

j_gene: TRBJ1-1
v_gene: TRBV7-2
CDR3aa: ASSGQGWTEAF

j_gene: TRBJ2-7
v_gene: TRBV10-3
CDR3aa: AISQGLAGVYEQY

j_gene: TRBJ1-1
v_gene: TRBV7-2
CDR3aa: ASSLGARAEAF

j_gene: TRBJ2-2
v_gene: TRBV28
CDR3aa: ASSFAKNTGELF

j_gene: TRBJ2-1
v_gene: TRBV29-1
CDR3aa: SVHSGQGGWNEQF

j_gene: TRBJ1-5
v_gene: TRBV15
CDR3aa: ATSRDRTNQPQH

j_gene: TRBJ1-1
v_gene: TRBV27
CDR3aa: ASSFLPQGAAEAF